This T cell receptor beta chain was recovered during a study of T cells in Graves' hyperthyroidism and ophthalmopathy (dated by TCRdb to about 2019). Some background on the complete study: Peripheral blood was sampled at the time of initial diagnosis, prior to any treatment. TCR V-J signatures able to tell the groups apart were searched for in a discovery cohort of 100 or so patients, of whom around 42 had Graves' ophthalmopathy and 55 to 65 had stable Graves' hyperthyroidism. Whether ophthalmopathy could be predicted prospectively was tested in an independent validation cohort made up of approximately 19 hyperthyroidism patients plus 17 patients who later progressed to ophthalmopathy. The 100 discovery patients were randomly split 7:3 into training and test sets. The study also compared thyroid tissue and blood T-cell repertoires from a handful of Graves' hyperthyroidism patients. Once sampling was done, hyperthyroidism patients were given methimazole at a starting dose of 30 mg daily, whereas ophthalmopathy patients were given high-dose intravenous methylprednisolone. TCR Vbeta CDR3 sequencing of 120 to 150 peripheral blood samples (under 45 ophthalmopathy, roughly 72 hyperthyroidism and 17 progressor patients) is reported in the paper.

The TCR beta CDR3 regions were amplified from RNA transcripts. A first-round RT-PCR of the TCR CDR3 used the HTBI primer set with the Qiagen OneStep RT-PCR kit. The libraries were constructed in a second round of multiplex PCR and then size-selected and purified. Paired-end sequencing of the libraries was performed with 100 bp reads on an Illumina HiSeq2000. The source study handled its data this way. Raw data were processed with SOAPnuke, discarding reads with adapters, uncalled bases, mean Phred below 15, or no exact constant-primer or identifier match. COPE v1.2.5 was used to merge the high-quality paired reads, and each unique nucleotide sequence was defined as a clonotype. Clonotypes were aligned to IMGT TRBV, TRBD and TRBJ reference segments using MiTCR v1.1. The analysis was restricted to V-J combinations with a frequency above 0.0001, which together covered approximately 99% of the repertoires. The TCS score was defined as the ratio of F50 (clonal expansion) to E x V (chaos), calculated using BLOSUM62-based TCRdist between CDR3 peptides within each V-J. Welch's t-statistics and random forest reduced roughly 540 V-J features to 10 to 15, which were used in a naive Bayes classifier (R e1071). TCRdb itself trimmed the public reads at Q25 with fastp, ran MiXCR and retained productive beta chains. Duplicate CDR3 protein sequences are folded into a single record with the most common DNA and genes. These V and J calls originate from TCRdb's pipeline instead of the authors' own analysis. The sample table holds 350,000 to 400,000 distinct CDR3 sequences, of which just under 15% were seen once. Jointly, the top ten make up approximately 32% of the sample.

This clonotype came up a few times. What this receptor recognizes is not known. No quality values exist for individual bases; no much larger clone is one base distant. Graves' hyperthyroidism was defined as stable when no progression to ophthalmopathy occurred over 18 months of follow-up. Hyperthyroidism patients were newly diagnosed, had a disease duration of under 2 months, and were aged 18 to 65 years. Patients with uncontrolled infections, other autoimmune diseases, pregnancy or lactation were excluded. Diagnoses relied on clinical symptoms, serum thyroxine and TRAb, thyroid ultrasound and orbital computed tomography. PBMCs were isolated from more than 9 ml of fresh peripheral blood by Ficoll-Paque density gradient centrifugation. Total RNA was extracted with Trizol reagent, and quality was checked on an Agilent 2100 Bioanalyzer. Here is what the overall study found, with its caveats: A model built on a 13 V-J signature distinguished ophthalmopathy from stable hyperthyroidism, reaching approximately 89% sensitivity and 81.08% specificity in cross-validation and 80%/75% in testing. No statistical method was used to fix the sample size in advance, and group allocation was not hidden from the investigators. Most expanded thyroid clonotypes (frequency above 0.001) were also detected in blood, suggesting blood repertoires may reflect thyroid immune responses. In validation, the model predicted progression to ophthalmopathy a median of 6.5 months before onset, with 70% to 71% sensitivity and 72.22% specificity.

Taken from cysteine to phenylalanine, the CDR3 has 12 residues. This entry keeps only the CDR3 DNA: 36 bases, framed from base 1. CDR1 and CDR2, per the germline V gene (reference sequence), are MNHEY and SMNVEV. At the junction V is shortened by 2 bases and J by 9 bases, with 8 bases in between. The sequencing sample was made of blood. The clonotype was recovered from a woman aged 25 to 45 with Graves' hyperthyroidism. The chain is assembled from TRBV27 and TRBJ1-5, with no confidently assigned D gene. The nucleotide sequence is TGTGCCAGCAGTTTACCCTTTGGGCCCCAGCATTTT. Translated, this gives CASSLPFGPQHF.